These 21 T cell receptor beta chains came from one sample sequenced in a study of T cell responses to AZD1222 COVID-19 vaccine. Generated by immunoSEQ multiplex PCR, the TCRdb table keeps only in-frame clones and is missing some. This table holds about 150,000 clones, roughly 90% found once. The sequencing here drew on peripheral blood, taken on day 0 of AZD1222 vaccination. All receptors derive from an adult in good health.

This clone was counted once. V is TRBV11-2 and J is TRBJ2-3; D may be TRBD2 (5 bases). V lost 5 bases and J 5 bases, leaving 29 bases between the germline ends. This CDR3 is built from 19 residues. Germline-derived CDR1 and CDR2 are SGHAT and FQNNGV. The CDR3 sequence is CASSQLRLGGYGRGDTQYF. In nucleotides, the CDR3 is TGTGCCAGCAGCCAGTTGAGGCTCGGTGGGTATGGCCGGGGAGATACGCAGTATTTT.

V and J are TRBV19 and TRBJ2-7; D is unresolved. Trimming removed 2 bases at V and 3 bases at J, with 8 bases between. This CDR3 comprises 13 residues. Germline V gene lookup returns CDR1 LNHDA and CDR2 SQIVND (reference sequence). The CDR3 loop reads CASSITDDYEQYF. The CDR3 coding sequence is TGTGCCAGTAGTATAACGGATGACTACGAGCAGTACTTC. The variable domain in full, with the rest retrieved from reference TRBV19 and TRBJ2-7, is DGGITQSPKYLFRKEGQNVTLSCEQNLNHDAMYWYRQDPGQGLRLIYYSQIVNDFQKGDIAEGYSVSREKKESFPLTVTSAQKNPTAFYLCASSITDDYEQYFGPGTRLTVT.

The gene calls are TRBV3-1 (or the pseudogene TRBV3-2) and TRBJ1-2; D ambiguous. This CDR3 is 13 amino acids long. Trimming cost V 3 bases and J 4 bases, with 9 bases left between them. Germline V lookup: CDR1 LGHDT, CDR2 YNNKEL (reference sequence). The DNA for the CDR3 is TGTGCCAGCAGCCAGGCAGACCTCTATGGCTACACCTTC. This encodes CASSQADLYGYTF.

CDR3 amino acids: CASSLGSRGFYEQYF. The CDR3 DNA follows: TGTGCCAGCAGCTTAGGGAGTCGGGGTTTCTACGAGCAGTACTTC. J is TRBJ2-7 and V is TRBV7-9; tentative D call: TRBD2 (5 bases). CDR3 length: 15 amino acids. Germline V gene lookup returns CDR1 SEHNR and CDR2 FQNEAQ (reference sequence). V gave up 1 base and J gave up 3 bases, with 13 bases separating them.

The J gene is TRBJ2-5, the V gene TRBV12-3 or TRBV12-4; no definite D call. V was cut by 9 bases and J by 3 bases, with 11 bases left in between. The CDR3 loop spans 12 amino acids. CDR3 DNA: TGTGCCAGTGGCGGACGGAAAGAGACCCAGTACTTC. This translates into CASGGRKETQYF.

This sequence joins TRBV5-1 and TRBJ2-3, with 7 bases lining up with TRBD1. The ends lost 8 bases at V and 0 bases at J; junction bases unmatched: 9. Germline-derived CDR1 and CDR2 are SGHRS and YFSETQ. The CDR3 runs 15 residues. The CDR3: CASSRVTGSTDTQYF. CDR3 nucleotides: TGCGCCAGTTCCAGGGTGACAGGGAGCACAGATACGCAGTATTTT. The full variable domain, with the rest looked up from reference TRBV5-1 and TRBJ2-3, is KAGVTQTPRYLIKTRGQQVTLSCSPISGHRSVSWYQQTPGQGLQFLFEYFSETQRNKGNFPGRFSGRQFSNSRSEMNVSTLELGDSALYLCASSRVTGSTDTQYFGPGTRLTVL.

This chain connects TRBV7-3 to TRBJ2-1; TRBD2 aligns across 13 bases. Germline CDR1 reads SGHTA; CDR2 reads FQGTGA. This CDR3 has 18 amino acids. With V trimmed by 1 base and J by 0 bases, 3 bases remained unmatched. As DNA, the CDR3 is TGTGCCAGCAGCTTAAGGGGACTAGCGGGGCACTCCTACAATGAGCAGTTCTTC. Protein product: CASSLRGLAGHSYNEQFF.

The genes are TRBV5-1 and TRBJ2-1; possible D gene TRBD2, 5 bases. Germline V gene lookup returns CDR1 SGHRS and CDR2 YFSETQ. Trimming shortened V by 4 bases and J by 13 bases, and 12 bases separated the two germline ends. This CDR3 has 11 residues. CDR3 in amino acids: CASSLGLVQFF. CDR3 DNA sequence: TGCGCCAGCAGCCTAGGACTTGTTCAGTTCTTC. The full variable domain, completed using reference TRBV5-1 and TRBJ2-1, is KAGVTQTPRYLIKTRGQQVTLSCSPISGHRSVSWYQQTPGQGLQFLFEYFSETQRNKGNFPGRFSGRQFSNSRSEMNVSTLELGDSALYLCASSLGLVQFFGPGTRLTVL.

The chain joins TRBV7-2 to TRBJ2-4; the match to TRBD1 covers 7 bases. Trimming removed 5 bases from V and 6 bases from J; junction bases left unmatched: 10. This CDR3 has 15 amino acids. Germline CDR1 and CDR2: SGHTA and FQGNSA. CDR3 region: CASSRQGVIGNIQYF. CDR3 bases: TGTGCCAGCAGCCGTCAGGGGGTGATCGGAAACATTCAGTACTTC. Drawing the rest from reference TRBV7-2 and TRBJ2-4, the complete variable domain is GAGVSQSPSNKVTEKGKDVELRCDPISGHTALYWYRQSLGQGLEFLIYFQGNSAPDKSGLPSDRFSAERTGGSVSTLTIQRTQQEDSAVYLCASSRQGVIGNIQYFGAGTRLSVL.

The V call is TRBV11-2, the J call TRBJ2-5; D not resolved. The V gene lost 5 bases and the J gene lost 7 bases, with 11 bases spanning the gap. This CDR3 contains 12 residues. Germline V gives CDR1 SGHAT, CDR2 FQNNGV. The CDR3 DNA follows: TGTGCCAGCAGCCCAGACTGGGGGACCCAGTACTTC. It codes for CASSPDWGTQYF. The whole variable domain, filled in from reference TRBV11-2 and TRBJ2-5, reads EAGVAQSPRYKIIEKRQSVAFWCNPISGHATLYWYQQILGQGPKLLIQFQNNGVVDDSQLPKDRFSAERLKGVDSTLKIQPAKLEDSAVYLCASSPDWGTQYFGPGTRLLVL.

V is TRBV30 and J is TRBJ1-6; no clear D gene. The germline V gene has CDR1 GTSNPN and CDR2 SVGIG (reference sequence). V gave up 0 bases and J gave up 4 bases, with 13 bases separating them. This CDR3 spans 16 amino acids. The CDR3: CAWSVRRLEYNSPLHF. CDR3 DNA: TGTGCCTGGAGTGTACGAAGACTGGAATATAATTCACCCCTCCACTTT.

The chain has TRBV6-5 and TRBJ1-4; D perhaps matches TRBD1 (6 bases). Trimming pared 6 bases from V and 2 bases from J, leaving 13 bases between. CDR3 length: 15 residues. Germline V lookup: CDR1 MNHEY, CDR2 SVGAGI. The CDR3, as DNA: TGTGCCAGCAGACCACAGGGAAGCACTAATGAAAAACTGTTTTTT. As protein: CASRPQGSTNEKLFF.

The V call is TRBV6-6, the J call TRBJ1-4; D uncertain. The CDR3 runs to 16 residues. Per the germline V gene, CDR1 is MNHNY and CDR2 is SVGAGI (reference sequence). V lost 2 bases to trimming and J lost 1 base, with 11 bases between them. The CDR3 loop reads CASSYISWGTNEKLFF. The CDR3 DNA reads as TGTGCCAGCAGTTACATCTCTTGGGGAACTAATGAAAAACTGTTTTTT.

The chain combines TRBV19 with TRBJ2-1; 9 positions match TRBD1. The germline V gene encodes CDR1 LNHDA and CDR2 SQIVND (reference sequence). The CDR3 is 15 amino acids. The V segment lost 6 bases and the J segment 5 bases; nucleotides outside the gene matches: 8. The CDR3 region is CASRISGTGNNEQFF. The CDR3 nucleotides read TGTGCCAGTAGGATTTCCGGGACAGGGAACAATGAGCAGTTCTTC.

The V call is TRBV4-2, the J call TRBJ1-6, with D perhaps matching TRBD1 (5 bases). With 0 bases removed from V and 8 bases from J, the gap between germline ends came to 14 bases. In germline, CDR1 is LGHNA, CDR2 YNFKEQ. This CDR3 comprises 16 residues. DNA for the CDR3: TGTGCCAGCAGCCAAGATGGTGGGCAGGGTTATTCACCCCTCCACTTT. Translated, it gives CASSQDGGQGYSPLHF.

This chain joins TRBV7-6 and TRBJ2-1; 8 nucleotides agree with TRBD2. Trimming cost V 3 bases and J 2 bases; bases outside gene matches: 9. CDR3 length: 17 amino acids. Germline CDR1 and CDR2: SGHVS and FNYEAQ. The CDR3 bases are TGTGCCAGCAGCTTTAGGGCTAGCGGGCGCGCCTACAATGAGCAGTTCTTC. Translating gives CASSFRASGRAYNEQFF.

V gene TRBV13 combines with J gene TRBJ1-6; D perhaps matches TRBD1 (6 bases). This CDR3 contains 13 residues. V lost 11 bases to trimming and J lost 10 bases, with 18 bases between them. Looked up from germline, CDR1 is PRHDT and CDR2 is FYEKMQ (reference sequence). The CDR3 is CAASTGRKSPLHF. As DNA, the CDR3 is TGTGCCGCCTCAACAGGGCGGAAGTCACCCCTCCACTTT.

This chain uses TRBV11-2 with TRBJ1-2; D is ambiguous. V was pared by 0 bases and J by 4 bases, with 15 bases between. CDR1 is SGHAT and CDR2 is FQNNGV in the germline V gene. The length of the CDR3 is 16 residues. CDR3 residues: CASSLELVGSFYGYTF. CDR3 DNA sequence: TGTGCCAGCAGCTTAGAGCTAGTCGGCAGCTTCTATGGCTACACCTTC.

The chain recombines TRBV19 with TRBJ1-5; D remains unclear. The V gene lost 4 bases and the J gene lost 0 bases, with 16 bases spanning the gap. Germline V lookup: CDR1 LNHDA, CDR2 SQIVND (reference sequence). The CDR3 spans 17 residues. CDR3 in DNA: TGTGCCAGTAGTACGCCGATTCGAAGGGATAGCAATCAGCCCCAGCATTTT. Amino acid sequence: CASSTPIRRDSNQPQHF.

J is TRBJ2-3 and V is TRBV3-1 (or the pseudogene TRBV3-2), with a possible D match to TRBD2 (5 bases). V lost 11 bases, J lost 0 bases, and 18 bases lay in between. Germline V gives CDR1 LGHDT, CDR2 YNNKEL (reference sequence). This CDR3 has 15 residues. In DNA form, the CDR3 reads TGTGCCGGCGCCAAAGGCGGGCTTAGCACAGATACGCAGTATTTT. This encodes CAGAKGGLSTDTQYF.

V and J are TRBV3-1 (or the pseudogene TRBV3-2) and TRBJ1-2; D is unclear. CDR3 size: 15 residues. Germline CDR1 LGHDT, CDR2 YNNKEL (reference sequence). V was clipped by 0 bases and J by 4 bases, with 12 bases between them. The CDR3 is CASSQEPIKAYGYTF. CDR3 nucleotide sequence: TGTGCCAGCAGCCAAGAGCCAATCAAGGCCTATGGCTACACCTTC.